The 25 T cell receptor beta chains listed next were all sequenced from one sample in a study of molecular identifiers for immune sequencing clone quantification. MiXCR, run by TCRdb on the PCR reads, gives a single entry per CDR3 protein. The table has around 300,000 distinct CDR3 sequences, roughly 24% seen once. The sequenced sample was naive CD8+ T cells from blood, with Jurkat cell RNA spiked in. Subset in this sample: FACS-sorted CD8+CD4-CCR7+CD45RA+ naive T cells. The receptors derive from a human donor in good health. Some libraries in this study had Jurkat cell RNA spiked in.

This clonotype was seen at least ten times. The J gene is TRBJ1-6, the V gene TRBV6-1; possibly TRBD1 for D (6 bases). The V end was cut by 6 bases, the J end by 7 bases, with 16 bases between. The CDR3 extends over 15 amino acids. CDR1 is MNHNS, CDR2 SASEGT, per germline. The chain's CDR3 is CASSQQGAVNSPLHF. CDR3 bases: TGTGCCAGCAGCCAACAGGGCGCGGTGAATTCACCCCTCCACTTT.

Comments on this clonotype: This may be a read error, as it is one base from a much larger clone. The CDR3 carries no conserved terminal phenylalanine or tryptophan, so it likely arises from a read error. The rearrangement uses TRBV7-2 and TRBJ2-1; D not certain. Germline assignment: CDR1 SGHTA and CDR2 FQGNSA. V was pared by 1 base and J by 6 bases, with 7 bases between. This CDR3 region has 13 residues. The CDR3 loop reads CASSLVTFNEQFI. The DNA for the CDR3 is TGTGCCAGCAGCTTAGTAACATTCAATGAGCAGTTCATC.

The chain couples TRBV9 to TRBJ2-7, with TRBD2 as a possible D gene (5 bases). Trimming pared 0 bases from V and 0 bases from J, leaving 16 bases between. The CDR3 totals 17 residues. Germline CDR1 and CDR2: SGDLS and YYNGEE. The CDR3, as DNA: TGTGCCAGCAGCGTAGGTGGCGCGGGCACTGCCTCCTACGAGCAGTACTTC. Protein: CASSVGGAGTASYEQYF.

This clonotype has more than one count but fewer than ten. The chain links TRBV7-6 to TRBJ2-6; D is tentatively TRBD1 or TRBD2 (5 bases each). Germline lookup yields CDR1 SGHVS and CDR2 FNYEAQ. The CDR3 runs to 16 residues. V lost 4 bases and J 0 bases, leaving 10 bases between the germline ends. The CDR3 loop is CASSWGMSSGANVLTF. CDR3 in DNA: TGTGCCAGCAGCTGGGGGATGAGCTCTGGGGCCAACGTCCTGACTTTC.

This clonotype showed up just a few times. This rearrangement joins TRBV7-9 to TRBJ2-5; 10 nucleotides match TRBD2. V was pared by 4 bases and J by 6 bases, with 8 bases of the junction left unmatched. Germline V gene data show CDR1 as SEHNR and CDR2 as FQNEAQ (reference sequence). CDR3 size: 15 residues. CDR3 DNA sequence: TGTGCCAGCAGCTCTCTCAGCGGGGGGGCCCAGACCCAGTACTTC. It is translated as CASSSLSGGAQTQYF.

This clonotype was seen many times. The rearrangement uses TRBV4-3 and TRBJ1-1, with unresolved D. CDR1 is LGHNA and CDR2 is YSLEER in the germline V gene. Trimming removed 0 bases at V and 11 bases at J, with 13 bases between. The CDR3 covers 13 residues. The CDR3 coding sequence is TGCGCCAGCAGCCAAGATGAGGCCCACGGGGCTTTCTTT. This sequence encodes CASSQDEAHGAFF.

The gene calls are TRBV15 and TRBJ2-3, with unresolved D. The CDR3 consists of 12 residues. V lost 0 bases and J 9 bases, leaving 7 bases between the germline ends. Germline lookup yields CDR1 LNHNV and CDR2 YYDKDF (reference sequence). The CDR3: CATSRDRETQYF. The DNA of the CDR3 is TGTGCCACCAGCAGAGATAGAGAAACGCAGTATTTT.

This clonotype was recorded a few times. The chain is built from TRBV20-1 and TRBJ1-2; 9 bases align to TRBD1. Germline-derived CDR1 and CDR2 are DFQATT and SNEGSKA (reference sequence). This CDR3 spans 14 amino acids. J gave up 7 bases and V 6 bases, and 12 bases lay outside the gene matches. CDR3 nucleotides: TGCAGTGCCAGTGGGGGGACAGGGCCTAGTGGCTACACCTTC. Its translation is CSASGGTGPSGYTF.

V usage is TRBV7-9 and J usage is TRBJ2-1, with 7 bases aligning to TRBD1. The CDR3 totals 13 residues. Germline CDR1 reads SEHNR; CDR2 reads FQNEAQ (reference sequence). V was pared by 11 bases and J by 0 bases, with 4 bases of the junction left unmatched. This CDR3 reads CAGGQASYNEQFF. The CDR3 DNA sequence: TGTGCCGGAGGACAGGCCTCCTACAATGAGCAGTTCTTC.

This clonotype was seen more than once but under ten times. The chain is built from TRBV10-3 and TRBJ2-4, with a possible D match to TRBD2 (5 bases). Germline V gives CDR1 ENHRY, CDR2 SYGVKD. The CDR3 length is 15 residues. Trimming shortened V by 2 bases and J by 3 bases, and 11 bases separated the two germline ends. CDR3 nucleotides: TGTGCCATCAGTGAGGGGGAGATCGACAAAAACATTCAGTACTTC. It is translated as CAISEGEIDKNIQYF.

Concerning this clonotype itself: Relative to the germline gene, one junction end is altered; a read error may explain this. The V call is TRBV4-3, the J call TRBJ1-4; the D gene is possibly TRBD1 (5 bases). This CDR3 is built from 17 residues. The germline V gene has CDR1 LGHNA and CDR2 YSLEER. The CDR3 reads CAGSQDTPGTGNEKLFF. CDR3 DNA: TGCGCCGGCAGCCAAGATACCCCCGGGACTGGGAATGAAAAACTGTTTTTT.

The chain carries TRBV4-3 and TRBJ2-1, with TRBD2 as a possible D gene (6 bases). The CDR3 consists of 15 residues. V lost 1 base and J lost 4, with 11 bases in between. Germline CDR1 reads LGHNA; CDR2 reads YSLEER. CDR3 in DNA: TGCGCCAGCAGCCAAGCGAGGGAGGAATACAATGAGCAGTTCTTC. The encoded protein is CASSQAREEYNEQFF.

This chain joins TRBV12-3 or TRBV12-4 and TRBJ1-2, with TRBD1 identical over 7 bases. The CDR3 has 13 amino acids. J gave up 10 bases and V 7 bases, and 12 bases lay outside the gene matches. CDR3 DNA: TGTGCCAGCAATCCAGGGGGGGGGGCACACTACACCTTC. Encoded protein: CASNPGGGAHYTF.

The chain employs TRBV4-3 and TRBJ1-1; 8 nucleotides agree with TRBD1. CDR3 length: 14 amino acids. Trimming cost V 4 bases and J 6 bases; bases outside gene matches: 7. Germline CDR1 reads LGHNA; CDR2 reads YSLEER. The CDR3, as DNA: TGCGCCAGCAGCCGAGGACAGGGTGGCTCTGAAGCTTTCTTT. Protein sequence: CASSRGQGGSEAFF.

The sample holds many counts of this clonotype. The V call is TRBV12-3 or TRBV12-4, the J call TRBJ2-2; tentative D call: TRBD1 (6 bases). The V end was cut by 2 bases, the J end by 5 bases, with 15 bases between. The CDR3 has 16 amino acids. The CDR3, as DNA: TGTGCCAGCAGTTTACCCTCGGACAGCCAAACCGGGGAGCTGTTTTTT. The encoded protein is CASSLPSDSQTGELFF.

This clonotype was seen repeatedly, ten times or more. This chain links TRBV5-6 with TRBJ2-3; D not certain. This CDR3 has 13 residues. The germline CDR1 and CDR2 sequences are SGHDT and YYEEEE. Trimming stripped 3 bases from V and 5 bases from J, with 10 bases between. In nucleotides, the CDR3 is TGTGCCAGCAGCTCCCTGTCACGAGATACGCAGTATTTT. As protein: CASSSLSRDTQYF.

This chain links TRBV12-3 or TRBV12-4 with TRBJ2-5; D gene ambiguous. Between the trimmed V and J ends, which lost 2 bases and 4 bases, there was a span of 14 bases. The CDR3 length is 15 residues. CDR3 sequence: CASSLLAGTAETQYF. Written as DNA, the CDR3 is TGTGCCAGCAGTTTACTCGCAGGAACTGCAGAGACCCAGTACTTC.

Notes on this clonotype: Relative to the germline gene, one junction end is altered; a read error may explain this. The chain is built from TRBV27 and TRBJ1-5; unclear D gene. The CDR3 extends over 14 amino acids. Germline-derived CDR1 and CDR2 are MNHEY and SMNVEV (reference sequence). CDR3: CASRLSGSNQPQHF. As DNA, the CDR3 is TGTGCCAGCAGGTTATCCGGGAGCAATCAGCCCCAGCATTTT.

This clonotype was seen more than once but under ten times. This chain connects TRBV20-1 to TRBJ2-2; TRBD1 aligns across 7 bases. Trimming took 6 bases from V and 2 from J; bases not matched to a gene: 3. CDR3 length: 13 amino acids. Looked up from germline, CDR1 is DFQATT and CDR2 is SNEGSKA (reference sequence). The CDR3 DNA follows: TGCAGTGCCCGGGACAGAAACACCGGGGAGCTGTTTTTT. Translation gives CSARDRNTGELFF.

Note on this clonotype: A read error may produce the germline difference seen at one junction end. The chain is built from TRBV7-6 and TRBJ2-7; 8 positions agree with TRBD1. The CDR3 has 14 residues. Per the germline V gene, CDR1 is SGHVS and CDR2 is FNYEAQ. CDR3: CASSHGTGDYEQHF. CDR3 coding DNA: TGTGCCAGCAGCCACGGGACAGGTGACTACGAGCAGCACTTC.

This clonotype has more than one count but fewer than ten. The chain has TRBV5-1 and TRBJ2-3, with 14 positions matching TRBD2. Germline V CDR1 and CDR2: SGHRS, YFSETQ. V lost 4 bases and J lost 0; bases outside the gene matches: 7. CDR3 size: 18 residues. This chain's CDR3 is CASSMSWTSGGSTDTQYF. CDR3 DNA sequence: TGCGCCAGCAGCATGTCGTGGACTAGCGGGGGGAGCACAGATACGCAGTATTTT.

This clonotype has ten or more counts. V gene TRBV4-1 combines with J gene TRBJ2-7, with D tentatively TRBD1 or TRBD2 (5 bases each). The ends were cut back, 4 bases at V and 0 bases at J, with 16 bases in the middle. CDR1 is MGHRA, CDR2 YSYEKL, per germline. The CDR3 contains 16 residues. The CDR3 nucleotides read TGCGCCAGCAGCCTGTCCGGGACGGGTACCTCCTACGAGCAGTACTTC. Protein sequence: CASSLSGTGTSYEQYF.

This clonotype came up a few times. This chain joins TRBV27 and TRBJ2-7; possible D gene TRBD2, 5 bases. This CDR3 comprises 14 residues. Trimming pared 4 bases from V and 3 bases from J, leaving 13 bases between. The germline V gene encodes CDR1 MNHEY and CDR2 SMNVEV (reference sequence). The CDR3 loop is CASSSGRVLYEQYF. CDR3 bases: TGTGCCAGCAGTTCTGGGCGGGTCCTCTACGAGCAGTACTTC.

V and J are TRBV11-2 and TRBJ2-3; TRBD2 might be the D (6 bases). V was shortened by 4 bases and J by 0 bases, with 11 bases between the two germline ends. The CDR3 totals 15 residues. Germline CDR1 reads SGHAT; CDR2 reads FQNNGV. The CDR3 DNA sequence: TGTGCCAGCAGCTGGGACTGGTCTAGCACAGATACGCAGTATTTT. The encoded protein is CASSWDWSSTDTQYF.

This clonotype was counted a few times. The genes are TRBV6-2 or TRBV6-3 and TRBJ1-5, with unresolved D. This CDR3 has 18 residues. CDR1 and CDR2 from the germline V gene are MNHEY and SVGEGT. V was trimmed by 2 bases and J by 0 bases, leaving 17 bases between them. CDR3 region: CASSYAFLAPASNQPQHF. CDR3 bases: TGTGCCAGCAGTTACGCGTTTCTTGCACCCGCTAGCAATCAGCCCCAGCATTTT.